One TCR beta chain is described in this entry. Its antigen is as yet unknown. The data derive from a study of T cell repertoires in cytomegalovirus infection. About the study: CMV epitopes used comprised recently identified HLA-C-restricted ones and well-studied HLA-B-restricted ones. Shared public TCR beta signatures pointed to both CMV infection and a matching HLA type.

The CDR3 runs to 18 residues. Germline V gene lookup returns CDR1 SGHVS and CDR2 FNYEAQ. Trimming removed 1 base at V and 3 bases at J, with 22 bases between. Notes on the study in general: HLA-C-restricted TCR beta clonotypes specific for CMV led the ex vivo response.

Each CDR3 protein is one row after TCRdb ran MiXCR on the reads. The sample carries hundreds of thousands of distinct CDR3 sequences, roughly 30% recorded once. The input for sequencing was cultured CD8+ T cells from PBMCs, taken from culture after CMV antigen stimulation. This receptor was taken from a human donor in good health (CMV status not recorded). Some clones in this sample may be carry-over from other donors' samples. The chain employs TRBV7-6 and TRBJ2-7; D is perhaps TRBD1 or TRBD2 (5 bases each). In DNA, the CDR3 is TGTGCCAGCAGCTTAGGCCGGAAGATGGGACCGCCGGACTACGAGCAGTACTTC. Protein product: CASSLGRKMGPPDYEQYF.